The following is a T cell receptor (beta chain) sequence with its context. The antigen remains unidentified. The material for each subset, its genomic DNA, was split evenly across several immunoSEQ plates. Only in-frame clones appear in the TCRdb table, and some are missing; sequencing was by immunoSEQ multiplex PCR. The data hold under 750,000 clones, with roughly 72% observed a single time. The data stem from a study of shared clonotypes between healthy human individuals. Study in general: The donor group consisted of two women and a few men, aged 18 to 49. Findings and caveats of the study: Blood was the sole source, and tissue repertoires probably differ. In contrast to clonotypes shared by all four donors, non-shared clonotypes had lower generation probabilities.

Trimming took off 1 base at V and 9 bases at J, with 4 bases between the two ends. The germline CDR1 and CDR2 sequences are MNHEY and SVGAGI. The CDR3 totals 11 residues. The chain joins TRBV6-5 to TRBJ2-1; D ambiguous. The sequenced sample consisted of memory CD4+ T cells sorted from blood. Noted subset: CD45RA-negative fraction. The receptor was derived from a woman aged 25 to 39 in good health. CDR3 in amino acids: CASSYFSEQFF. Written as DNA, the CDR3 is TGTGCCAGCAGTTACTTTAGTGAGCAGTTCTTC.